This T cell receptor (beta chain) is drawn from a study of spatial heterogeneity in lung cancer (dated by TCRdb to the late 2010s). Study-wide context: Samples were obtained from about 75 patients with early-stage, untreated non-small cell lung cancer from the lung TRACERx cohort. Follow-up PBMC samples were sequenced whenever the samples were available, and the median time to follow-up was around 24 months after resection. Beta-chain transcripts were consistently detected in greater numbers than alpha-chain transcripts, which likely reflects a higher abundance of beta-chain transcripts. In the raw uncorrected reads, each unique combination of TCR and UMI appeared more than ten times on average. TCR alpha and beta repertoires were quantitatively compared across multiple tumor regions, matched nontumor lung and blood in non-small cell lung cancer. The study linked features of the TCR repertoire to counts of nonsynonymous mutations, which were determined by whole-exome sequencing of tumor tissue. Both alpha and beta chains were TCR-sequenced in 220 or so tumor regions, fewer than 80 matched nontumor lung samples and approximately 50 PBMC samples obtained at surgery. General conclusions and limits of the study: Only 14 patients were included in comparisons of baseline and follow-up blood repertoires. Confirming at a functional level the hypothesis that regional TCRs recognize regional mutations was considered to require additional single-cell paired TCR alpha and beta sequencing. Ubiquitous expanded tumor TCRs were found in blood more often at tumor resection than at routine follow-up.

The protocol used for the library was 5' RACE. Sequencing was carried out with a NextSeq 500. The TCR library protocol attached a unique molecular identifier to each TCR cDNA molecule to allow correction of PCR and sequencing errors. In the original analysis: Decombinator tools were used for TCR identification, UMI-based error correction and CDR3 extraction. TCRs above a frequency of 2 per 1,000, corresponding to the top 1% of the tumor frequency distribution, were defined as expanded. Each repertoire was subsampled 100 times to 5,000 TCRs, after which Renyi diversity was computed with the R vegan package. CDR3 similarity networks were constructed using string-kernel similarity of amino acid triplets, with links drawn between CDR3s whose pairwise similarity was above 0.82. TCRdb applied fastp at Q25 and MiXCR to the public reads, then kept only in-frame beta chains. Each CDR3 protein gets just one entry, which takes the most common genes and DNA from the rows behind it. What appears here as the V and J calls and clone size reflects TCRdb's work, not the paper's. For this sample there are 39,000 or so distinct CDR3 sequences; roughly a tenth appear just once. The ten biggest clones cover about 15% of the sample.

This specimen's time point label, interpreted: blood at routine non-recurrence follow-up after resection. TCR sequencing used whole RNA extracted from tumor and nontumor lung tissue, or from cryopreserved PBMC samples, without cell sorting. Only patients with enough RNA available from two or more tumor regions were chosen for TCR sequencing. Germline trimming: 2 bases from V, 1 base from J; junction bases outside gene matches: 4. The CDR3 numbers 15 residues from cysteine through phenylalanine. Of all the DNA, just the CDR3 is kept, 45 bases in frame from base 1. According to the germline V gene, CDR1 reads SGHDN and CDR2 reads FVKESK. This clonotype was found many times. Its antigen is unknown. Per-nucleotide qualities are absent, and no much larger clonotype sits a single base away.

The receptor was derived from a female donor with early-stage non-small cell lung cancer. The sequence joins TRBV14 to TRBJ1-1; TRBD1 fits 7 bases in the junction. The sequencing here drew on PBMCs, taken at follow-up. In nucleotides, the sequence is TGTGCCAGCAGCCAAATGGGACAGCAGAACACTGAAGCTTTCTTT. Its amino acids are CASSQMGQQNTEAFF.